This T cell receptor beta chain was obtained from a study of Tregs in tolerant kidney transplant recipients. Findings and caveats of the study: Antigen-driven expansion was suggested because donor-specific Tregs expanded more than all Tregs in tolerant patients. This study did not directly address biological reproducibility. Expanding Tregs on activated donor B cells appeared to best identify donor-specific TCRbeta clones.

CDR3 length equals 14 residues. Germline V gene lookup returns CDR1 MNHEY and CDR2 SMNVEV (reference sequence). V was shortened by 2 bases and J by 5 bases, with 13 bases between the two germline ends. Profiling relied on immunoSEQ multiplex PCR, and the TCRdb table lists in-frame clones only, not all of them. The repertoire holds some 56,000 clones, with roughly nine tenths as singletons. The nonmyeloablative bone marrow transplants came from related graft donors, with transient mixed chimerism. Thawed PBMCs were FACS-sorted into unstimulated CD4+CD25+CD127- regulatory T cells, CD4+CD25- non-regulatory cells, CD4 and CD8 cells. Details on this clone: Its antigen is still unknown.

This clonotype originated in a human patient who received a combined kidney and bone marrow transplant. Some T cells here may be from the graft donor. Sequencing was performed on CD8+ T cells from blood (PBMCs), taken 24 months after the transplant. The chain has TRBV27 and TRBJ2-7; tentatively, D is TRBD2 (6 bases). CDR3 residues: CASSLAGKIHEQYF. In nucleotides, the CDR3 is TGTGCCAGCAGTTTAGCGGGGAAGATCCACGAGCAGTACTTC.